Each of the 6 T cell receptor beta chains below was sequenced from the same sample in a study of blood T cells in healthy people across ages. Primed by a sample-barcoded 5' primer and a J-beta primer mix, a second PCR proceeded for about 7 to 11 cycles. Via MiXCR, TCRdb re-called the 5' RACE reads, giving one row per CDR3 protein. Here the sample spans around 1,600,000 distinct CDR3 sequences, around 40% being singletons. The specimen was blood. The receptors here all came from a woman younger than 35 in good health.

This clonotype was counted only a few times. J is TRBJ2-7 and V is TRBV7-2, with 8 bases fitting TRBD1. CDR1 is SGHTA and CDR2 is FQGNSA in the germline V gene. Losses at the gene ends were 4 bases for V and 2 bases for J; bases not matched to a gene: 10. This CDR3 has 16 amino acids. The CDR3 is CASSSYPGTGAYEQYF. The CDR3 DNA reads TGTGCCAGCAGCTCCTATCCCGGGACAGGAGCCTACGAGCAGTACTTC.

The CDR3: CASSGNHYEQYF. In nucleotides, the CDR3 is TGTGCCAGCAGCGGGAACCACTACGAGCAGTACTTC. V is TRBV9 and J is TRBJ2-7, with D hard to call. The CDR3 length is 12 residues. Germline CDR1 reads SGDLS; CDR2 reads YYNGEE. V was clipped by 3 bases and J by 3 bases, with 7 bases between them.

Many counts were recorded for this clonotype. The chain combines TRBV4-3 with TRBJ2-3; 10 positions match TRBD2. The ends lost 1 base at V and 2 bases at J; junction bases unmatched: 3. The CDR3 contains 16 residues. Germline V gives CDR1 LGHNA, CDR2 YSLEER. CDR3 sequence reads: CASSQGAGGITDTQYF. In DNA, the CDR3 is TGCGCCAGCAGCCAAGGAGCGGGGGGGATCACAGATACGCAGTATTTT.

V gene TRBV7-9 combines with J gene TRBJ2-3, with D perhaps TRBD2 (6 bases). The CDR3 totals 13 residues. Germline CDR1 is SEHNR and CDR2 is FQNEAQ (reference sequence). Trimming took 5 bases from V and 4 from J, leaving 10 bases between them. The CDR3 DNA reads TGTGCCAGCAGCGCGGGACTCTCAGATACGCAGTATTTT. Amino acid sequence: CASSAGLSDTQYF.

As concerns this clonotype: The junction shows a germline mismatch at one end, possibly a read error. The chain couples TRBV20-1 to TRBJ1-6; maybe TRBD1 (5 bases). This CDR3 spans 15 amino acids. Germline CDR1 and CDR2: DFQATT and SNEGSKA (reference sequence). The CDR3 DNA follows: TGCAGTGCTAGAGTTGGGGGTTCCTATAATCCACCCCTCCACTTT. This gives the protein CSARVGGSYNPPLHF.

CDR3 nucleotides: TGTGCCAGCAGCGGGTCACAACTGAGCTATGGCTACACCTTC. It encodes CASSGSQLSYGYTF. The chain carries TRBV21-1 and TRBJ1-2. TRBV21-1 is deemed a pseudogene. This CDR3 spans 14 amino acids.